In its sample, the clone carrying this TCR beta chain was seen a few times. Antigen: not known. Sequence data for DNA of cultured CD4+ T cells were generated by the Oncomine TCR Beta short-read assay. TCRdb re-called the PCR reads with MiXCR, one entry per CDR3 protein. The sample holds roughly 14,000 distinct CDR3 sequences, roughly 21% seen once. The sample comes from a study of vaccination and CD4 T cells after COVID-19. About the research overall: Convalescent cases consisted of six males and four females, of whom two were Hispanic. Every participant was given two doses of BNT162b2 or mRNA-1273 vaccine. Regarding the study as a whole: Researchers report that 304 of 307 vaccine-specific clones in convalescent patients proved spike mono-reactive.

The treatment was: roughly 10-day PBMC culture with coronavirus spike peptide pools or control peptides (ViraFEST assay). The length of the CDR3 is 15 residues. The V gene lost 3 bases and the J gene lost 4 bases, with 15 bases spanning the gap. Germline V gene data show CDR1 as DFQATT and CDR2 as SNEGSKA (reference sequence). This TCR derives from a human donor with COVID-19. The chain has TRBV20-1 and TRBJ2-2; D is perhaps TRBD2 (6 bases). The material sequenced was cultured CD4+ T cells from blood. DNA of the CDR3: TGCAGTGCTAGCCGGGACGGGGACTTCACCGGGGAGCTGTTTTTT. Protein sequence: CSASRDGDFTGELFF.